A single sample is the source of the 8 T cell receptor beta chains below, sequenced in a study of T cell responses to AZD1222 COVID-19 vaccine (dated by TCRdb to the early 2020s). In the paper's terms, the time point label means: baseline before first vaccination. The library was generated by the immunoSEQ multiplex PCR assay. What TCRdb holds here is the immuneACCESS table cut down to in-frame rearrangements. Part of the clones is not present; checked against another copy, under half of the missing clones reflect an unresolved V gene, and the others are unexplained. In this sample the table shows around 170,000 clones, roughly 91% of which occur a single time. The ten largest clones represent roughly 0.98% of the sample. This material consisted of peripheral blood, taken on day 0 of AZD1222 vaccination. The receptor set was obtained from an adult in good health.

This chain uses TRBV6-2 or TRBV6-3 with TRBJ1-5; perhaps TRBD1 as D (6 bases). V dropped 6 bases and J dropped 5 bases, with 20 bases sitting between them. Germline-derived CDR1 and CDR2 are MNHEY and SVGEGT. The CDR3 runs to 16 residues. Here the CDR3 reads CASSDPGGRAHQPQHF. The CDR3 coding sequence is TGTGCCAGCAGCGATCCCGGGGGGCGAGCCCATCAGCCCCAGCATTTT.

V is TRBV6-1 and J is TRBJ2-7, with D uncertain. The CDR3 length is 15 residues. Between the trimmed V and J ends, which lost 2 bases and 0 bases, there was a span of 11 bases. CDR1 and CDR2 (germline): MNHNS, SASEGT. The CDR3 is CASSESPVLSYEQYF. For the CDR3, the DNA is TGTGCCAGCAGTGAATCCCCAGTACTCTCCTACGAGCAGTACTTC.

There are a few counts of this clone. The gene calls are TRBV18 and TRBJ1-5, with unresolved D. The CDR3 extends over 13 amino acids. Trimming removed 5 bases at V and 3 bases at J, with 8 bases between. The V gene's germline CDR1 is KGHSH and CDR2 LQKENI. The CDR3 DNA follows: TGTGCCAGCTCATCCGGGGACAATCAGCCCCAGCATTTT. The encoded protein is CASSSGDNQPQHF.

CDR3 bases: TGTGCCAGCAGAAAACAGGGCATGAACACTGAAGCTTTCTTT. Its translation is CASRKQGMNTEAFF. The chain is built from TRBV7-3 and TRBJ1-1, with a tentative D call TRBD1 (6 bases). V was trimmed by 6 bases and J by 0 bases, leaving 11 bases between them. CDR1 and CDR2 (germline): SGHTA, FQGTGA. The CDR3 runs 14 residues.

The CDR3 DNA reads TGTGCCAGCAGCTTGGGCCCGTCAGAGCAGTTCTTC. Amino acids: CASSLGPSEQFF. The chain recombines TRBV5-6 with TRBJ2-1; D ambiguous. V lost 0 bases and J 10 bases, leaving 8 bases between the germline ends. CDR1 is SGHDT and CDR2 is YYEEEE in the germline V gene. There are 12 residues in the CDR3.

J is TRBJ1-4 and V is TRBV5-1, with 7 bases that match TRBD1. There are 17 residues in the CDR3. Germline loops: CDR1 SGHRS, CDR2 YFSETQ. The junction had 11 bases not matched to a gene; V was cut back by 4 bases and J by 2 bases. The CDR3 coding sequence is TGCGCCAGCAGCCCACGGGGACAGTGGCCCACTAATGAAAAACTGTTTTTT. It codes for CASSPRGQWPTNEKLFF.

CDR3 region: CASSSPGGLSNQPQHF. The CDR3 DNA follows: TGTGCCAGCAGTAGTCCCGGGGGGCTGAGCAATCAGCCCCAGCATTTT. This chain connects TRBV6-2 or TRBV6-3 to TRBJ1-5, with D tentatively TRBD1 (6 bases). Germline CDR1 is MNHEY and CDR2 is SVGEGT. Trimming removed 5 bases from V and 1 base from J, with 15 bases in between. The CDR3 loop spans 16 amino acids.

The chain employs TRBV4-1 and TRBJ1-2, with D unresolved. Germline assignment: CDR1 MGHRA and CDR2 YSYEKL. The CDR3 contains 15 residues. The V and J ends lost 2 bases and 2 bases respectively, with 12 bases between them. The CDR3, as DNA: TGCGCCAGCAGCCAACTCGCAGGCGTAAACTATGGCTACACCTTC. Translated, it gives CASSQLAGVNYGYTF.